These T cell receptor beta chains were read from a single sample in a study of blood T cells in healthy people across ages. Using its own MiXCR run on the 5' RACE reads, TCRdb lists one record per CDR3 protein. Of around 2 million distinct CDR3 sequences in the sample, about 39% are singletons; the top ten hold under 30%. Material: blood. The receptors stem from a human donor in good health. Each CDR3 is given with its conserved first and last residue. The D gene is left open where the match is weak. A clone size is listed for some rows: how often the clone was seen (once, few, many), or a class if it is expanded.

v_call: TRBV4-1
j_call: TRBJ2-7
clone_size: once
d_call: TRBD1
cdr3_aa: CASSQEFGTAYEQYF
cdr3_nt: TGCGCCAGCAGCCAAGAATTTGGGACAGCATACGAGCAGTACTTC

v_call: TRBV7-3
j_call: TRBJ2-1
clone_size: .
d_call: .
cdr3_aa: CASSPHGPHNNEQFF
cdr3_nt: TGTGCCAGCAGCCCCCATGGGCCCCATAACAATGAGCAGTTCTTC

v_call: TRBV12-3/TRBV12-4
j_call: TRBJ1-1
clone_size: few
d_call: TRBD1
cdr3_aa: CASTSGTENTEAFF
cdr3_nt: TGTGCCAGCACTTCTGGGACAGAGAACACTGAAGCTTTCTTT

v_call: TRBV7-3
j_call: TRBJ1-1
clone_size: .
d_call: .
cdr3_aa: CASNLGGVNTEAFF
cdr3_nt: TGTGCCAGCAACTTAGGAGGTGTGAACACTGAAGCTTTCTTT

v_call: TRBV10-3
j_call: TRBJ2-2
clone_size: few
d_call: .
cdr3_aa: CAISERNPGDGELFF
cdr3_nt: TGTGCCATCAGTGAGCGGAATCCAGGGGACGGGGAGCTGTTTTTT

v_call: TRBV10-3
j_call: TRBJ1-5
clone_size: .
d_call: .
cdr3_aa: CAISDWGSEYQPQHF
cdr3_nt: TGTGCCATCAGTGATTGGGGCTCAGAATATCAGCCCCAGCATTTT

v_call: TRBV11-3
j_call: TRBJ1-1
clone_size: .
d_call: .
cdr3_aa: CASSLVREAEAFF
cdr3_nt: TGTGCCAGCAGCTTAGTCAGGGAAGCTGAAGCTTTCTTT

v_call: TRBV11-3
j_call: TRBJ2-1
clone_size: .
d_call: TRBD1
cdr3_aa: CASSLMWTGDNEQFF
cdr3_nt: TGTGCCAGCAGCTTAATGTGGACAGGGGACAATGAGCAGTTCTTC

v_call: TRBV20-1
j_call: TRBJ2-7
clone_size: few
d_call: .
cdr3_aa: CSAREGEVGEQYF
cdr3_nt: TGCAGTGCTAGAGAGGGGGAGGTTGGCGAGCAGTACTTC

v_call: TRBV7-6
j_call: TRBJ2-1
clone_size: .
d_call: TRBD1
cdr3_aa: CASSQDRGRQFF
cdr3_nt: TGTGCCAGCAGCCAGGACAGGGGAAGACAGTTCTTC

v_call: TRBV24-1
j_call: TRBJ1-5
clone_size: .
d_call: .
cdr3_aa: CATSDAHTGWGNQPQHF
cdr3_nt: TGTGCCACCAGTGATGCCCATACGGGATGGGGCAATCAGCCCCAGCATTTT

v_call: TRBV27
j_call: TRBJ1-5
clone_size: few
d_call: .
cdr3_aa: CASSFGLNQPQHF
cdr3_nt: TGTGCCAGCAGTTTTGGTCTTAATCAGCCCCAGCATTTT

v_call: TRBV18
j_call: TRBJ2-3
clone_size: few
d_call: .
cdr3_aa: CASSPPGSRTDTQYF
cdr3_nt: TGTGCCAGCTCACCACCTGGCAGCCGCACAGATACGCAGTATTTT

v_call: TRBV5-1
j_call: TRBJ1-1
clone_size: .
d_call: .
cdr3_aa: CASKGEGDTEAFF
cdr3_nt: TGCGCCAGCAAAGGTGAGGGCGACACTGAAGCTTTCTTT

v_call: TRBV4-1
j_call: TRBJ2-2
clone_size: .
d_call: TRBD1
cdr3_aa: CASSLPGGPNTGELFF
cdr3_nt: TGCGCCAGCAGCCTGCCAGGGGGCCCGAACACCGGGGAGCTGTTTTTT

v_call: TRBV20-1
j_call: TRBJ2-1
clone_size: few
d_call: TRBD2
cdr3_aa: CSARAGLAVYNEQFF
cdr3_nt: TGCAGTGCTAGGGCCGGACTAGCGGTTTACAATGAGCAGTTCTTC

v_call: TRBV7-2
j_call: TRBJ2-7
clone_size: .
d_call: .
cdr3_aa: CASSLEVAGIEQYF
cdr3_nt: TGTGCCAGCAGCTTAGAAGTTGCAGGCATCGAGCAGTACTTC

v_call: TRBV18
j_call: TRBJ1-4
clone_size: .
d_call: .
cdr3_aa: CASSPVHIEKLFF
cdr3_nt: TGTGCCAGCTCACCTGTACATATCGAAAAACTGTTTTTT

v_call: TRBV7-2
j_call: TRBJ1-2
clone_size: .
d_call: .
cdr3_aa: CASSYLQTLYGYTF
cdr3_nt: TGTGCCAGCAGCTACCTTCAGACACTTTATGGCTACACCTTC

v_call: TRBV10-3
j_call: TRBJ2-5
clone_size: many
d_call: .
cdr3_aa: CAISESRNQETQYF
cdr3_nt: TGTGCCATCAGTGAGTCAAGAAACCAAGAGACCCAGTACTTC

v_call: TRBV7-9
j_call: TRBJ2-1
clone_size: .
d_call: TRBD1
cdr3_aa: CAERGLGENEQFF
cdr3_nt: TGTGCCGAAAGGGGGCTAGGGGAAAATGAGCAGTTCTTC

v_call: TRBV29-1
j_call: TRBJ2-1
clone_size: few
d_call: TRBD2
cdr3_aa: CSVGLPSGNEQFF
cdr3_nt: TGCAGCGTTGGATTGCCTAGCGGTAATGAGCAGTTCTTC

v_call: TRBV7-2
j_call: TRBJ2-1
clone_size: .
d_call: .
cdr3_aa: CASSLGAVKSSYNEQFF
cdr3_nt: TGTGCCAGCAGCTTAGGGGCCGTGAAAAGCTCCTACAATGAGCAGTTCTTC

v_call: TRBV7-6
j_call: TRBJ2-7
clone_size: .
d_call: .
cdr3_aa: CASSPWTRGYEQYF
cdr3_nt: TGTGCCAGCAGCCCCTGGACAAGAGGGTACGAGCAGTACTTC

v_call: TRBV6-2/TRBV6-3
j_call: TRBJ1-6
clone_size: few
d_call: .
cdr3_aa: CASSSGTPNSPLHF
cdr3_nt: TGTGCCAGCAGCTCCGGGACGCCTAATTCACCCCTCCACTTT

v_call: TRBV21-1
j_call: TRBJ2-5
clone_size: .
d_call: .
cdr3_aa: CASSKEVGTSGGYRETQYF
cdr3_nt: TGTGCCAGCAGCAAAGAAGTCGGGACTAGCGGGGGATATCGGGAGACCCAGTACTTC

v_call: TRBV7-2
j_call: TRBJ2-5
clone_size: .
d_call: TRBD1
cdr3_aa: CASSTTVGTAIETQYF
cdr3_nt: TGTGCCAGCAGCACCACTGTGGGGACAGCGATAGAGACCCAGTACTTC

v_call: TRBV6-6
j_call: TRBJ2-4
clone_size: few
d_call: .
cdr3_aa: CASSYSLGDIQYF
cdr3_nt: TGTGCCAGCAGTTACTCGTTAGGGGACATTCAGTACTTC

v_call: TRBV3-1
j_call: TRBJ1-2
clone_size: .
d_call: .
cdr3_aa: CASSRNNYGYTF
cdr3_nt: TGTGCCAGCAGCCGTAATAACTATGGCTACACCTTC

v_call: TRBV5-1
j_call: TRBJ2-1
clone_size: .
d_call: .
cdr3_aa: CASSWDWGTEQFF
cdr3_nt: TGCGCCAGCAGCTGGGACTGGGGCACTGAGCAGTTCTTC

v_call: TRBV12-3/TRBV12-4
j_call: TRBJ1-6
clone_size: .
d_call: .
cdr3_aa: CASSSIQGGSPLHF
cdr3_nt: TGTGCCAGCAGTTCCATCCAGGGTGGATCACCCCTCCACTTT

v_call: TRBV20-1
j_call: TRBJ2-1
clone_size: .
d_call: .
cdr3_aa: CSALPTRYYNEQFF
cdr3_nt: TGCAGTGCTCTTCCTACGCGGTACTACAATGAGCAGTTCTTC

v_call: TRBV5-1
j_call: TRBJ1-1
clone_size: .
d_call: .
cdr3_aa: CASSLSQGWTEAFF
cdr3_nt: TGCGCCAGCAGCTTGTCGCAGGGGTGGACTGAAGCTTTCTTT

v_call: TRBV6-1
j_call: TRBJ1-2
clone_size: .
d_call: TRBD1
cdr3_aa: CASLNRGGYGYTF
cdr3_nt: TGTGCCAGCCTAAACAGGGGCGGCTATGGCTACACCTTC

v_call: TRBV29-1
j_call: TRBJ1-2
clone_size: .
d_call: TRBD1
cdr3_aa: CSVDQDRRSGYTF
cdr3_nt: TGCAGCGTTGATCAGGACAGGAGGTCGGGCTACACCTTC

v_call: TRBV4-2
j_call: TRBJ2-1
clone_size: few
d_call: .
cdr3_aa: CASSPSRGDPRDNEQFF
cdr3_nt: TGTGCCAGCAGCCCTTCACGAGGGGACCCCCGCGACAATGAGCAGTTCTTC

v_call: TRBV4-1
j_call: TRBJ1-2
clone_size: .
d_call: TRBD1
cdr3_aa: CASSQVSDRDYTF
cdr3_nt: TGCGCCAGCAGCCAAGTCTCGGACAGGGATTACACCTTC

v_call: TRBV7-9
j_call: TRBJ2-7
clone_size: .
d_call: TRBD1
cdr3_aa: CASSTRQGLSYEQYF
cdr3_nt: TGTGCCAGCAGCACCAGACAGGGGCTCTCCTACGAGCAGTACTTC

v_call: TRBV4-3
j_call: TRBJ2-1
clone_size: .
d_call: .
cdr3_aa: CASSQDMGSAVSYDEQFF
cdr3_nt: TGCGCCAGCAGCCAAGATATGGGTAGTGCAGTTTCGTACGATGAGCAGTTCTTC

v_call: TRBV30
j_call: TRBJ1-2
clone_size: .
d_call: .
cdr3_aa: CAQQGGPYGYTF
cdr3_nt: TGTGCCCAACAGGGTGGTCCTTATGGCTACACCTTC

v_call: TRBV12-3/TRBV12-4
j_call: TRBJ1-4
clone_size: .
d_call: .
cdr3_aa: CASSLVGCEKLFF
cdr3_nt: TGTGCCAGCAGTCTAGTGGGTTGTGAAAAACTGTTTTTT

v_call: TRBV7-2
j_call: TRBJ2-5
clone_size: many
d_call: .
cdr3_aa: CASSLMGQNQETQYF
cdr3_nt: TGTGCCAGCAGCTTAATGGGGCAGAACCAAGAGACCCAGTACTTC

v_call: TRBV20-1
j_call: TRBJ1-2
clone_size: .
d_call: .
cdr3_aa: CSAREPRGPGYTF
cdr3_nt: TGCAGTGCTAGAGAACCACGGGGCCCTGGCTACACCTTC

v_call: TRBV20-1
j_call: TRBJ1-6
clone_size: .
d_call: .
cdr3_aa: CSARDATGSPLHF
cdr3_nt: TGCAGTGCTAGAGACGCGACGGGATCACCCCTCCACTTT

v_call: TRBV6-2/TRBV6-3
j_call: TRBJ1-2
clone_size: few
d_call: .
cdr3_aa: CASSYVSLNGYTF
cdr3_nt: TGTGCCAGCAGTTATGTCTCCCTCAACGGCTACACCTTC

v_call: TRBV14
j_call: TRBJ2-5
clone_size: .
d_call: TRBD2
cdr3_aa: CASSQGRVAGARETQYF
cdr3_nt: TGTGCCAGCAGCCAAGGACGAGTAGCGGGGGCTCGAGAGACCCAGTACTTC